Presented here are 28 T cell receptor beta chains from one specimen sequenced in a study of control samples from healthy donors and cancer patients. Produced via immunoSEQ multiplex PCR; TCRdb's table is partial and in-frame only. Of 130,000 or so clones listed, 94% are singletons. The sample was blood. The receptor source for this set is a man aged 40-50 years in good health.

This rearrangement joins TRBV6-5 to TRBJ2-3; perhaps D is TRBD1 or TRBD2 (5 bases each). Germline V gene sequence: CDR1 MNHEY, CDR2 SVGAGI. The CDR3 extends over 14 amino acids. Trimming took 6 bases from V and 0 from J, leaving 10 bases between them. CDR3 sequence (DNA): TGTGCCAGCAGCGGGACGTTTAGCACAGATACGCAGTATTTT. Translation: CASSGTFSTDTQYF.

The chain uses TRBV28 and TRBJ1-5; D uncertain. CDR1 is MDHEN, CDR2 SYDVKM, per germline. The germline V and J ends were trimmed by 5 bases and 4 bases, with 12 bases remaining between them. The CDR3 is 14 amino acids. The CDR3 DNA reads TGTGCCAGCAGTAGGGAGGTAAGGAATCAGCCCCAGCATTTT. Encoded protein: CASSREVRNQPQHF.

The chain combines TRBV4-3 with TRBJ1-2; D perhaps matches TRBD1 (5 bases). Per the germline V gene, CDR1 is LGHNA and CDR2 is YSLEER. Deletions cut 3 bases from V and 6 bases from J, with 26 bases between. The CDR3 totals 18 residues. CDR3 in amino acids: CASSHEAQSRDGSDGYTF. The CDR3 DNA reads TGCGCCAGCAGCCACGAGGCCCAATCTAGGGACGGCAGTGATGGCTACACCTTC.

V usage is TRBV7-3 and J usage is TRBJ1-6; 7 bases agree with TRBD1. From germline, CDR1 is SGHTA and CDR2 FQGTGA. Germline trimming cut 5 bases from V and 11 bases from J; bases unmatched to any gene: 9. This CDR3 region has 14 residues. The CDR3 reads CASSRDSRVPPLHF. The DNA for the CDR3 is TGTGCCAGCAGCCGGGACAGCCGAGTGCCACCCCTCCACTTT.

The chain joins TRBV5-1 to TRBJ2-3; no firm D call. V was shortened by 0 bases and J by 3 bases, with 11 bases between the two germline ends. CDR1 is SGHRS, CDR2 YFSETQ, per germline. The CDR3 spans 15 residues. The CDR3 nucleotides read TGCGCCAGCAGCTTGGTAGTGGGTTTGACAGATACGCAGTATTTT. It encodes CASSLVVGLTDTQYF.

This chain uses TRBV7-2 with TRBJ1-1; D call uncertain. With 5 bases removed from V and 3 bases from J, the gap between germline ends came to 7 bases. Germline-derived CDR1 and CDR2 are SGHTA and FQGNSA. The CDR3 is made up of 12 amino acids. This CDR3 is CASSLTYTEAFF. DNA of the CDR3: TGTGCCAGCAGCCTTACCTACACTGAAGCTTTCTTT.

V gene TRBV3-1 (or the pseudogene TRBV3-2) combines with J gene TRBJ1-6; D unresolved. Germline CDR1 and CDR2: LGHDT and YNNKEL (reference sequence). This CDR3 contains 15 residues. Trimming left V 3 bases short and J 6 bases short, with 12 bases between. The CDR3 spells CASSHPGLGNSPLHF. DNA of the CDR3: TGTGCCAGCAGCCACCCCGGTTTGGGTAATTCACCCCTCCACTTT.

The J gene is TRBJ1-2, the V gene TRBV5-5, with 11 positions matching TRBD1. The CDR3 covers 16 residues. J was trimmed by 3 bases and V by 4 bases; bases with no gene match: 8. In germline, CDR1 is SGHKS, CDR2 YYEKEE (reference sequence). CDR3 residues: CASSKGQGEADYGYTF. For the CDR3, the DNA is TGTGCCAGCAGCAAGGGACAGGGGGAAGCGGACTATGGCTACACCTTC. The whole variable domain, remainder taken from reference TRBV5-5 and TRBJ1-2, is DAGVTQSPTHLIKTRGQQVTLRCSPISGHKSVSWYQQVLGQGPQFIFQYYEKEERGRGNFPDRFSARQFPNYSSELNVNALLLGDSALYLCASSKGQGEADYGYTFGSGTRLTVV.

This clone has more than one count but fewer than ten. The V and J genes are TRBV5-5 and TRBJ2-7; D gene ambiguous. Germline V CDR1 and CDR2: SGHKS, YYEKEE (reference sequence). The CDR3 loop spans 14 amino acids. V was cut by 4 bases and J by 2 bases, with 13 bases left in between. This CDR3 is CASSRYPRTYEQYF. The CDR3 DNA follows: TGTGCCAGCAGCCGGTACCCCAGGACCTACGAGCAGTACTTC.

The gene calls are TRBV9 and TRBJ2-7; D might be TRBD1 (5 bases). CDR1 is SGDLS, CDR2 YYNGEE, per germline. Trimming pared 2 bases from V and 4 bases from J, leaving 10 bases between. The CDR3 loop spans 13 amino acids. In DNA, the CDR3 is TGTGCCAGCAGCGTCCGGCAGGGATACGAGCAGTACTTC. As protein: CASSVRQGYEQYF.

The rearrangement links TRBV5-1 to TRBJ1-4, with 9 bases fitting TRBD1. This CDR3 comprises 17 residues. V lost 0 bases and J lost 3; bases outside the gene matches: 6. CDR1 is SGHRS, CDR2 YFSETQ, per germline. The CDR3 DNA reads TGCGCCAGCAGCTTGGGCACAGGGGGCGCACCTAATGAAAAACTGTTTTTT. This encodes CASSLGTGGAPNEKLFF.

This chain links TRBV7-8 with TRBJ2-1; 12 bases fit TRBD2. This CDR3 is built from 18 residues. CDR1 and CDR2 from the germline V gene are SGHVS and FQNEAQ. Trimming removed 3 bases from V and 2 bases from J; junction bases left unmatched: 8. CDR3 sequence reads: CASSLGLAGGPAYNEQFF. The CDR3, as DNA: TGTGCCAGCAGCTTGGGGCTAGCGGGGGGGCCGGCCTACAATGAGCAGTTCTTC.

The V and J genes are TRBV19 and TRBJ2-1, with D uncertain. Germline V gene lookup returns CDR1 LNHDA and CDR2 SQIVND (reference sequence). The CDR3 has 13 amino acids. The V gene lost 7 bases and the J gene lost 8 bases, with 15 bases spanning the gap. The CDR3 protein is CASKTSYRDEQFF. In DNA form, the CDR3 reads TGTGCCAGTAAGACGAGTTATCGCGATGAGCAGTTCTTC. The full variable domain, its missing parts supplied by reference TRBV19 and TRBJ2-1, is DGGITQSPKYLFRKEGQNVTLSCEQNLNHDAMYWYRQDPGQGLRLIYYSQIVNDFQKGDIAEGYSVSREKKESFPLTVTSAQKNPTAFYLCASKTSYRDEQFFGPGTRLTVL.

Notes on this clone: The sample contains more than one DNA sequence encoding this CDR3. The genes are TRBV5-6 and TRBJ2-7, with 7 positions matching TRBD2. Germline CDR1 and CDR2: SGHDT and YYEEEE. The V and J ends lost 0 bases and 1 base, in that order; junction bases with no gene match: 4. The CDR3 totals 15 residues. This CDR3 reads CASSLGGGGSYEQYF. The CDR3 region has the DNA TGTGCCAGCAGCTTGGGGGGGGGAGGGTCCTACGAGCAGTACTTC.

This chain joins TRBV19 and TRBJ2-2; 13 nucleotides align to TRBD2. The CDR3 has 18 amino acids. V lost 0 bases to trimming and J lost 1 base; unmatched junction nucleotides: 2. Germline V gene sequence: CDR1 LNHDA, CDR2 SQIVND (reference sequence). The CDR3 DNA reads as TGTGCCAGTAGTATAGAAAGACTAGCGGGAGGGAACACCGGGGAGCTGTTTTTT. Translation: CASSIERLAGGNTGELFF.

The rearrangement links TRBV9 to TRBJ2-6, with 9 bases identical to TRBD1. CDR1 and CDR2 from the germline V gene are SGDLS and YYNGEE. The CDR3 covers 17 residues. With 4 bases clipped from V and 0 bases from J, the junction kept 5 bases outside the gene matches. CDR3 loop: CASSPRDRVSGANVLTF. CDR3 sequence (DNA): TGTGCCAGCAGCCCCCGGGACAGGGTCTCTGGGGCCAACGTCCTGACTTTC.

J is TRBJ2-1 and V is TRBV27; 9 bases agree with TRBD2. CDR3 length: 14 residues. J lost 6 bases, V lost 3 bases, and 3 bases had no gene match. Per the germline V gene, CDR1 is MNHEY and CDR2 is SMNVEV (reference sequence). The CDR3, as DNA: TGTGCCAGCAGTTTGCGGGAGGGCCTCAATGAGCAGTTCTTC. Protein product: CASSLREGLNEQFF.

The chain carries TRBV24-1 and TRBJ2-3, with a tentative D call TRBD2 (6 bases). Germline V gives CDR1 KGHDR, CDR2 SFDVKD. CDR3 size: 16 residues. V lost 5 bases and J 1 base, leaving 15 bases between the germline ends. CDR3 amino acids: CATSANGVAGTDTQYF. CDR3 sequence (DNA): TGTGCCACCAGTGCCAATGGGGTAGCGGGCACAGATACGCAGTATTTT.

The chain joins TRBV3-1 (or the pseudogene TRBV3-2) to TRBJ1-5, with D uncertain. The V gene lost 4 bases and the J gene lost 1 base, with 11 bases spanning the gap. CDR1 is LGHDT, CDR2 YNNKEL, per germline (reference sequence). The CDR3 contains 15 residues. The CDR3 spells CASSLSPGSNQPQHF. The CDR3 nucleotides read TGTGCCAGCAGCCTCTCTCCGGGAAGCAATCAGCCCCAGCATTTT.

CDR3: CASSQGMTNEKLFF. CDR3 nucleotides: TGTGCCAGCAGCCAGGGGATGACTAATGAAAAACTGTTTTTT. V gene TRBV11-3 combines with J gene TRBJ1-4, with D possibly TRBD1 on 6 matching bases. CDR1 and CDR2 from the germline V gene are SGHNT and YENEEA. CDR3 length: 14 residues. V dropped 5 bases and J dropped 2 bases, with 9 bases sitting between them.

CDR3 DNA: TGCAGCGTCCAACATTCTAGCGCGAGCTCCTACAATGAGCAGTTCTTC. It yields the protein CSVQHSSASSYNEQFF. The chain combines TRBV29-1 with TRBJ2-1; tentatively, D is TRBD2 (6 bases). The V gene's germline CDR1 is SQVTM and CDR2 ANQGSEA. The V and J ends lost 6 bases and 0 bases respectively, with 18 bases between them. This CDR3 has 16 amino acids.

The chain is built from TRBV14 and TRBJ2-3; the match to TRBD2 covers 7 bases. The CDR3 totals 15 residues. Germline V lookup: CDR1 SGHDN, CDR2 FVKESK. V lost 4 bases, J lost 4 bases, and 8 bases stayed unmatched. CDR3 coding DNA: TGTGCCAGCAGCCCCGTACTGGCGGGGGCAGATACGCAGTATTTT. Translation gives CASSPVLAGADTQYF.

This rearrangement joins TRBV9 to TRBJ2-1; 8 bases are a match to TRBD2. The CDR3 spans 16 residues. The V gene end was trimmed by 1 base and the J gene end by 0 bases; junction bases not matched to a gene: 3. The germline V gene has CDR1 SGDLS and CDR2 YYNGEE. In DNA, the CDR3 is TGTGCCAGCAGCGTACTCGGGACTAGCTCCTACAATGAGCAGTTCTTC. The encoded protein is CASSVLGTSSYNEQFF.

Turning to this clone: The junction departs from germline at one end; a sequencing error may be responsible. This chain joins TRBV4-2 and TRBJ1-3; no firm D call. The CDR3 is 15 residues long. Germline values: CDR1 LGHNA, CDR2 YNFKEQ. The DNA for the CDR3 is TGTGCCAGCAGTCAAGGAGGGAGGACTGGAAACACCATATATTTT. Translating gives CASSQGGRTGNTIYF.

The genes are TRBV11-3 and TRBJ2-2; a possible D gene is TRBD2 (5 bases). Between the trimmed V and J ends, which lost 5 bases and 7 bases, there was a span of 5 bases. Per the germline V gene, CDR1 is SGHNT and CDR2 is YENEEA. The CDR3 spans 11 residues. CDR3 sequence: CASSRGGELFF. For the CDR3, the DNA is TGTGCCAGCAGCCGGGGCGGGGAGCTGTTTTTT.

The chain couples TRBV4-1 to TRBJ2-7; TRBD2 agrees at 8 bases. Trimming removed 3 bases from V and 3 bases from J; junction bases left unmatched: 13. CDR1 and CDR2 from the germline V gene are MGHRA and YSYEKL. The CDR3 runs to 17 residues. The CDR3 coding sequence is TGCGCCAGCAGCCAGGGTCCCGGGACTAGTTCTAACTACGAGCAGTACTTC. Protein sequence: CASSQGPGTSSNYEQYF.

This sequence joins TRBV28 and TRBJ2-7; D may be TRBD1 (7 bases). The CDR3 is made up of 14 amino acids. Germline CDR1 and CDR2: MDHEN and SYDVKM. V lost 3 bases and J lost 4, with 13 bases in between. CDR3 sequence reads: CASSFIQGGYEQYF. CDR3 nucleotide sequence: TGTGCCAGCAGTTTTATCCAGGGGGGTTACGAGCAGTACTTC.

The chain joins TRBV11-2 to TRBJ2-2, with D possibly being TRBD2 (6 bases). There are 14 residues in the CDR3. V lost 1 base, J lost 4 bases, and 7 bases lay in between. The germline V gene has CDR1 SGHAT and CDR2 FQNNGV. CDR3 sequence reads: CASSLGSGTGELFF. The DNA for the CDR3 is TGTGCCAGCAGCTTAGGTAGCGGCACCGGGGAGCTGTTTTTT.